This T cell receptor (beta chain) was found in a study of T cells in localized non-small cell lung cancer. Findings and limits, study-wide: In adjacent lung, a median about 52 of the top 100 tumor clones were found. Only one tumor region was sequenced, so heterogeneity remains possible.

Profiling relied on immunoSEQ multiplex PCR, and the TCRdb table lists in-frame clones only, not all of them. This sample has roughly 36,000 clones, with about 85% found just once. CDR3 length: 16 amino acids. V was pared by 1 base and J by 4 bases, with 6 bases of the junction left unmatched. Germline-derived CDR1 and CDR2 are SGHTA and FQGNSA. The sample holds a few counts of this clone. Its antigen is as yet unknown. This specimen was PBMCs, taken before any cancer treatment. The chain is built from TRBV7-2 and TRBJ2-5, with TRBD2 matching 10 bases. The receptor comes from a woman aged 40 to 75 with stage II squamous cell lung carcinoma. The DNA for the CDR3 is TGTGCCAGCAGCTTAGAGCCTAGCGGGAGTTTAGAGACCCAGTACTTC. Translated: CASSLEPSGSLETQYF.